The 27 T cell receptor beta chains below all came from one sample that was sequenced in a study of shared clonotypes between healthy human individuals (dated by TCRdb to 2020 to 2021). CD8 naive samples were obtained by positive selection for CCR7 among CD45RO-negative cells, yielding a CD45RA+CCR7+ population from which TemRA cells were excluded. Library prep was done by the immunoSEQ multiplex PCR assay. TCRdb's version of the immuneACCESS table is confined to in-frame rearrangements and falls short of the full clone set. An unresolved V gene accounts for under half of the shortfall where checked; the remainder is of unknown origin. In all, the sample holds hundreds of thousands of clones, and nearly 98% of those were seen once. Of the sample, more than 0.3% is held by the ten largest clones. The specimen was naive CD8+ T cells sorted from blood. The sample's cell subset or site label is to be understood as: CD45RA+CCR7+. Receptors were obtained from a man younger than 45 in good health.

As regards this clone: The sample has other DNA sequences that encode this CDR3 too. The gene calls are TRBV27 and TRBJ2-3, with D tentatively TRBD2 (5 bases). CDR1 MNHEY and CDR2 SMNVEV come from the germline V gene (reference sequence). V was clipped by 2 bases and J by 1 base, with 7 bases between them. The CDR3 sequence is 14 residues long. CDR3 amino acids: CASSLNGGTDTQYF. The CDR3 coding sequence is TGTGCCAGCAGTTTAAACGGGGGCACAGATACGCAGTATTTT.

The V gene is TRBV7-8, the J gene TRBJ2-7; D gene ambiguous. The CDR3 has 12 amino acids. The V gene's germline CDR1 is SGHVS and CDR2 FQNEAQ. Trimming removed 1 base from V and 5 bases from J, with 6 bases in between. The CDR3 region is CASSLGLNEQYF. The CDR3, as DNA: TGTGCCAGCAGCTTAGGCCTCAACGAGCAGTACTTC. The whole variable domain, filled in from reference TRBV7-8 and TRBJ2-7, reads GAGVSQSPRYKVAKRGQDVALRCDPISGHVSLFWYQQALGQGPEFLTYFQNEAQLDKSGLPSDRFFAERPEGSVSTLKIQRTQQEDSAVYLCASSLGLNEQYFGPGTRLTVT.

The gene calls are TRBV5-5 and TRBJ2-7, with 9 bases matching TRBD2. CDR3 length equals 15 residues. The germline V gene encodes CDR1 SGHKS and CDR2 YYEKEE (reference sequence). J gave up 7 bases and V 0 bases, and 8 bases lay outside the gene matches. CDR3 coding DNA: TGTGCCAGCAGCTTGGTAGCGGGAGATATGAGGGAGCAGTACTTC. Translating gives CASSLVAGDMREQYF.

This chain uses TRBV7-9 with TRBJ2-7; 9 bases are shared with TRBD1. Germline V gene data show CDR1 as SEHNR and CDR2 as FQNEAQ (reference sequence). CDR3 length: 14 residues. With V trimmed by 4 bases and J by 6 bases, 7 bases remained unmatched. In DNA, the CDR3 is TGTGCCAGCAGCTCCCTGGGACAGGGTAGCGAGCAGTACTTC. Its translation: CASSSLGQGSEQYF.

The genes are TRBV9 and TRBJ2-5; D may be TRBD2 (6 bases). The ends were cut back, 0 bases at V and 5 bases at J, with 11 bases in the middle. Looked up from germline, CDR1 is SGDLS and CDR2 is YYNGEE. The CDR3 loop spans 14 amino acids. The DNA of the CDR3 is TGTGCCAGCAGCGTAGGCGGGGAAGGGGAGACCCAGTACTTC. Translated, it gives CASSVGGEGETQYF. Full variable domain (remainder filled in from reference TRBV9 and TRBJ2-5): DSGVTQTPKHLITATGQRVTLRCSPRSGDLSVYWYQQSLDQGLQFLIQYYNGEERAKGNILERFSAQQFPDLHSELNLSSLELGDSALYFCASSVGGEGETQYFGPGTRLLVL.

The chain combines TRBV11-3 with TRBJ2-2; 7 bases are shared with TRBD1. This CDR3 has 15 amino acids. Germline V gives CDR1 SGHNT, CDR2 YENEEA. After removal of 5 bases from V and 6 bases from J, the junction contained 9 bases not matched to a gene. The CDR3 sequence: CASSPEGAWAGELFF. The CDR3 bases are TGTGCCAGCAGCCCCGAGGGGGCGTGGGCCGGGGAGCTGTTTTTT. Complete variable domain (other parts from reference TRBV11-3 and TRBJ2-2): EAGVVQSPRYKIIEKKQPVAFWCNPISGHNTLYWYLQNLGQGPELLIRYENEEAVDDSQLPKDRFSAERLKGVDSTLKIQPAELGDSAVYLCASSPEGAWAGELFFGEGSRLTVL.

This chain links TRBV5-1 with TRBJ1-3; D is undetermined. The V end was cut by 0 bases, the J end by 0 bases, with 10 bases between. The CDR3 extends over 16 amino acids. Germline V gives CDR1 SGHRS, CDR2 YFSETQ. The CDR3 is CASSLEGFSSGNTIYF. CDR3 nucleotides: TGCGCCAGCAGCTTGGAGGGCTTCAGCTCTGGAAACACCATATATTTT.

The CDR3 loop reads CASSLGGGPFYGYTF. CDR3 nucleotide sequence: TGTGCCAGCAGTTTAGGCGGGGGACCGTTCTATGGCTACACCTTC. The rearrangement joins TRBV27 to TRBJ1-2, with D tentatively TRBD1 (5 bases). The CDR3 totals 15 residues. Per germline, CDR1 MNHEY and CDR2 SMNVEV (reference sequence). The V end was cut by 2 bases, the J end by 4 bases, with 14 bases between.

The V and J genes are TRBV27 and TRBJ2-3, with D perhaps matching TRBD2 (5 bases). The CDR3 extends over 14 amino acids. V was cut by 5 bases and J by 6 bases, with 15 bases left in between. The germline gives CDR1 MNHEY, CDR2 SMNVEV (reference sequence). In DNA, the CDR3 is TGTGCCAGCAGTGAGGCACTAGGGTCGGATACGCAGTATTTT. This translates into CASSEALGSDTQYF.

The chain couples TRBV4-1 to TRBJ2-7; TRBD2 matches 12 bases. The CDR3 sequence is 15 residues long. Looked up from germline, CDR1 is MGHRA and CDR2 is YSYEKL. Unmatched junction bases numbered 6, after V lost 3 bases and J lost 6 bases. The CDR3 loop reads CASSHTTSGRSEQYF. DNA for the CDR3: TGCGCCAGCAGCCATACGACTAGCGGGAGAAGCGAGCAGTACTTC.

The V gene is TRBV7-9, the J gene TRBJ2-3; D possibly corresponds to TRBD2 (5 bases). Germline V lookup: CDR1 SEHNR, CDR2 FQNEAQ (reference sequence). This CDR3 has 14 residues. V shed 4 bases and J shed 3 bases, with 11 bases lying between them. In DNA form, the CDR3 reads TGTGCCAGCAGCTGGCCCCCGGGAACAGATACGCAGTATTTT. Translating gives CASSWPPGTDTQYF.

This clone has a single count. V and J are TRBV27 and TRBJ2-1; 7 positions match TRBD1. Germline CDR1 is MNHEY and CDR2 is SMNVEV (reference sequence). The CDR3 spans 15 residues. Germline trimming cut 5 bases from V and 1 base from J; bases unmatched to any gene: 5. Written as DNA, the CDR3 is TGTGCCAGCAGTATCCTACAGGGGTCCTACAATGAGCAGTTCTTC. Translating it yields CASSILQGSYNEQFF.

The chain uses TRBV7-8 and TRBJ2-1; TRBD2 agrees at 9 bases. The germline gives CDR1 SGHVS, CDR2 FQNEAQ. The CDR3 is made up of 15 amino acids. The junction had 6 bases not matched to a gene; V was cut back by 5 bases and J by 4 bases. The CDR3, as DNA: TGTGCCAGCAGCCCCCCTAGCGGGACATACAATGAGCAGTTCTTC. Translating gives CASSPPSGTYNEQFF.

This clone was seen only once. The rearrangement uses TRBV14 and TRBJ1-2, with unresolved D. This CDR3 spans 17 amino acids. In germline, CDR1 is SGHDN, CDR2 FVKESK. Trimming took off 1 base at V and 2 bases at J, with 17 bases between the two ends. This chain's CDR3 is CASSQGVRSLANYGYTF. Written as DNA, the CDR3 is TGTGCCAGCAGCCAAGGGGTACGGTCACTGGCGAACTATGGCTACACCTTC.

J is TRBJ2-3 and V is TRBV5-1, with a tentative D call TRBD1 (6 bases). The length of the CDR3 is 13 residues. Trimming removed 0 bases at V and 14 bases at J, with 16 bases between. Germline V CDR1 and CDR2: SGHRS, YFSETQ. CDR3: CASSLVEDRERYF. The CDR3 coding sequence is TGCGCCAGCAGCTTGGTAGAGGACAGAGAAAGGTATTTT.

The chain links TRBV6-9 to TRBJ2-7, with TRBD2 as a possible D gene (6 bases). The CDR3 is 14 amino acids. Trimming shortened V by 6 bases and J by 3 bases, and 15 bases separated the two germline ends. Germline V gene lookup returns CDR1 MNHGY and CDR2 SVAAGI. The chain's CDR3 is CASSPVGGHYEQYF. CDR3 bases: TGTGCCAGCAGCCCGGTGGGGGGTCACTACGAGCAGTACTTC.

This clone was picked up a small number of times. Other nucleotide sequences in the sample specify the same CDR3. This chain connects TRBV19 to TRBJ1-5; no definite D call. The CDR3 is 12 amino acids. Trimming cost V 0 bases and J 4 bases, with 1 base left between them. Germline CDR1 and CDR2: LNHDA and SQIVND (reference sequence). CDR3 residues: CASSIDNQPQHF. In nucleotides, the CDR3 is TGTGCCAGTAGTATAGATAATCAGCCCCAGCATTTT.

The chain carries TRBV4-1 and TRBJ2-1; a weak D match, TRBD2 (5 bases). This CDR3 spans 18 amino acids. Germline loops: CDR1 MGHRA, CDR2 YSYEKL. Between the trimmed V and J ends, which lost 0 bases and 8 bases, there was a span of 23 bases. CDR3 residues: CASSQDDLAEVGVDEQFF. CDR3 coding DNA: TGCGCCAGCAGCCAAGATGATCTAGCTGAGGTTGGGGTGGATGAGCAGTTCTTC.

The V and J genes are TRBV4-1 and TRBJ2-1; 9 bases are shared with TRBD2. The germline V gene encodes CDR1 MGHRA and CDR2 YSYEKL. V was clipped by 3 bases and J by 8 bases; unmatched bases: 17. The CDR3 extends over 18 amino acids. The DNA for the CDR3 is TGCGCCAGCAGCCACAACCTAGCGGGAAGATATCCCTCCGATGAGCAGTTCTTC. It specifies CASSHNLAGRYPSDEQFF.

The chain is built from TRBV27 and TRBJ2-1; D possibly corresponds to TRBD1 (6 bases). The CDR3 has 14 residues. V was pared by 7 bases and J by 6 bases, with 16 bases between. Germline V gene data show CDR1 as MNHEY and CDR2 as SMNVEV (reference sequence). CDR3 nucleotide sequence: TGTGCCAGCATGGGCTGGGGGCAGACCAATGAGCAGTTCTTC. Protein product: CASMGWGQTNEQFF.

The chain has TRBV19 and TRBJ2-7; TRBD2 matches at 7 bases. CDR1 and CDR2 (germline): LNHDA, SQIVND (reference sequence). CDR3 length equals 14 residues. Trimming took 3 bases from V and 4 from J; bases not matched to a gene: 6. The CDR3, as DNA: TGTGCCAGTAGTATTCGCGGGAGAGAGTACGAGCAGTACTTC. It is translated as CASSIRGREYEQYF.

The gene calls are TRBV9 and TRBJ2-7; the D call may be TRBD1 or TRBD2 (6 bases each). CDR1 SGDLS and CDR2 YYNGEE come from the germline V gene. This CDR3 contains 14 residues. V dropped 0 bases and J dropped 7 bases, with 14 bases sitting between them. The CDR3 loop reads CASSVVPGGQEQYF. In DNA, the CDR3 is TGTGCCAGCAGCGTAGTCCCCGGGGGCCAGGAGCAGTACTTC.

V is TRBV5-4 and J is TRBJ2-3, with 13 bases identical to TRBD2. V trimming: 5 bases; J trimming: 6 bases; junction bases outside the gene matches: 15. Germline assignment: CDR1 SGHNT and CDR2 YYREEE (reference sequence). CDR3 length: 18 amino acids. The CDR3 DNA reads TGTGCCAGCAGTTATTCCGGGACTAGCGGGGAGTTGGGGGATACGCAGTATTTT. Translation gives CASSYSGTSGELGDTQYF.

The chain carries TRBV18 and TRBJ2-1, with TRBD1 matching over 7 bases. CDR1 and CDR2 (germline): KGHSH, LQKENI. V lost 3 bases, J lost 2 bases, and 4 bases stayed unmatched. This CDR3 is 15 amino acids long. The CDR3 DNA is TGTGCCAGCTCACCGGAAGGGGGCGCCTACAATGAGCAGTTCTTC. Its protein product is CASSPEGGAYNEQFF.

CDR3 amino acids: CSVVGTSGETYEQYF. DNA for the CDR3: TGCAGCGTTGTAGGGACTAGCGGAGAAACCTACGAGCAGTACTTC. The chain recombines TRBV29-1 with TRBJ2-7; TRBD2 matches at 11 bases. J was trimmed by 2 bases and V by 4 bases; bases with no gene match: 7. Germline CDR1 reads SQVTM; CDR2 reads ANQGSEA. The CDR3 totals 15 residues.

Comment on this clone: A read error may account for a junction end that differs from germline. CDR3 residues: CASSQGRREGLNEQFF. CDR3 DNA sequence: TGCGCCAGCAGCCAAGGGCGGCGGGAGGGCCTCAATGAGCAGTTCTTC. The rearrangement links TRBV5-4 to TRBJ2-1, with TRBD2 matching over 9 bases. Germline CDR1 is SGHNT and CDR2 is YYREEE (reference sequence). This CDR3 is built from 16 residues.

The chain couples TRBV7-9 to TRBJ2-7; 8 nucleotides agree with TRBD2. Germline CDR1 is SEHNR and CDR2 is FQNEAQ (reference sequence). V was clipped by 2 bases and J by 6 bases; unmatched bases: 6. The length of the CDR3 is 14 residues. CDR3 nucleotide sequence: TGTGCCAGCAGCTTAAGCGGGAGCGGCTCCGAGCAGTACTTC. It is translated as CASSLSGSGSEQYF.